These 30 T cell receptor beta chains came from one sample sequenced in a study of blood T cell repertoires in COVID-19. TCRdb's copy holds only in-frame clones and misses some; the assay was immunoSEQ multiplex PCR. The sample lists about 260,000 clones, 82% occurring once. The material sequenced was peripheral blood. The origin of the receptors is a woman of 80 years or more with acute or convalescent COVID-19.

This clone was counted once. The chain has TRBV5-3 and TRBJ2-6; TRBD1 aligns across 9 bases. TRBV5-3 is labeled an ORF, and its function is uncertain. The CDR3 covers 16 residues. Trimming at V came to 4 bases and at J to 4 bases, leaving 6 bases not matched to a gene. The CDR3 bases are TGTGCCAGAAGCCGAGGACAGGGGTCCGGGGCCAACGTCCTGACTTTC. This encodes CARSRGQGSGANVLTF.

This rearrangement joins TRBV5-6 to TRBJ1-2; possibly TRBD1 for D (6 bases). This CDR3 contains 15 residues. The germline V gene encodes CDR1 SGHDT and CDR2 YYEEEE. V was pared by 2 bases and J by 7 bases, with 18 bases between. CDR3 in amino acids: CASSFLTGQGTGYTF. CDR3 nucleotides: TGTGCCAGCAGCTTCCTAACAGGGCAGGGGACTGGCTACACCTTC.

The chain has TRBV29-1 and TRBJ2-3; the match to TRBD1 covers 8 bases. Germline CDR1 and CDR2: SQVTM and ANQGSEA. Trimming took 7 bases from V and 3 from J; bases not matched to a gene: 3. The CDR3 is 12 residues long. The CDR3 DNA follows: TGCAGCGCTTGGACAGGGACAGATACGCAGTATTTT. It codes for CSAWTGTDTQYF.

This clone was recorded only once. The chain carries TRBV6-2 or TRBV6-3 and TRBJ1-1, with TRBD1 identical over 9 bases. Per germline, CDR1 MNHEY and CDR2 SVGEGT. With 6 bases clipped from V and 8 bases from J, the junction kept 10 bases outside the gene matches. The CDR3 has 14 amino acids. The CDR3 loop is CASSPGTGKVEAFF. The CDR3 region has the DNA TGTGCCAGCAGCCCCGGGACAGGGAAAGTAGAAGCTTTCTTT.

This chain joins TRBV7-2 and TRBJ1-1; unclear D gene. The CDR3 consists of 13 residues. Germline V gene data show CDR1 as SGHTA and CDR2 as FQGNSA. V was trimmed by 5 bases and J by 0 bases, leaving 7 bases between them. The CDR3 DNA sequence: TGTGCCAGCAGCCCCTATCTGAACACTGAAGCTTTCTTT. This encodes CASSPYLNTEAFF. The variable domain in full, with the rest retrieved from reference TRBV7-2 and TRBJ1-1, is GAGVSQSPSNKVTEKGKDVELRCDPISGHTALYWYRQSLGQGLEFLIYFQGNSAPDKSGLPSDRFSAERTGGSVSTLTIQRTQQEDSAVYLCASSPYLNTEAFFGQGTRLTVV.

The V gene is TRBV18, the J gene TRBJ2-2; TRBD1 matches at 8 bases. V trimming: 7 bases; J trimming: 1 base; junction bases outside the gene matches: 2. Germline lookup yields CDR1 KGHSH and CDR2 LQKENI. The CDR3 sequence is 14 residues long. CDR3 region: CASFGQGNTGELFF. As DNA, the CDR3 is TGTGCCAGCTTCGGACAGGGGAACACCGGGGAGCTGTTTTTT.

The chain employs TRBV2 and TRBJ2-7, with TRBD1 matching 10 bases. This CDR3 contains 15 residues. In germline, CDR1 is SNHLY, CDR2 FYNNEI. The junction had 13 bases not matched to a gene; V was cut back by 8 bases and J by 6 bases. The CDR3 bases are TGTGCCAGCGTGTTCGGGGACAGGGGATACGGCGAGCAGTACTTC. Protein product: CASVFGDRGYGEQYF. Complete variable domain (other parts from reference TRBV2 and TRBJ2-7): EPEVTQTPSHQVTQMGQEVILRCVPISNHLYFYWYRQILGQKVEFLVSFYNNEISEKSEIFDDQFSVERPDGSNFTLKIRSTKLEDSAMYFCASVFGDRGYGEQYFGPGTRLTVT.

The genes are TRBV7-6 and TRBJ1-2, with D possibly being TRBD1 (6 bases). This CDR3 is built from 16 residues. Germline V lookup: CDR1 SGHVS, CDR2 FNYEAQ. V lost 5 bases to trimming and J lost 4 bases, with 20 bases between them. The CDR3 DNA reads as TGTGCCAGCAGCAAAGACCTGGGGGCCCCGGTCTATGGCTACACCTTC. Translation gives CASSKDLGAPVYGYTF.

This sequence joins TRBV9 and TRBJ1-1; D perhaps matches TRBD1 (5 bases). Looked up from germline, CDR1 is SGDLS and CDR2 is YYNGEE. CDR3 length: 12 amino acids. V lost 1 base to trimming and J lost 8 bases, with 9 bases between them. CDR3 region: CASSVFTGEAFF. In DNA, the CDR3 is TGTGCCAGCAGCGTATTTACAGGAGAAGCTTTCTTT.

This chain uses TRBV5-1 with TRBJ1-6; D gene uncertain. With 0 bases removed from V and 8 bases from J, the gap between germline ends came to 12 bases. This CDR3 region has 15 residues. Germline V gives CDR1 SGHRS, CDR2 YFSETQ. CDR3 residues: CASSLAMRGYSPLHF. The CDR3, as DNA: TGCGCCAGCAGCTTGGCCATGCGGGGTTATTCACCCCTCCACTTT.

The CDR3 spells CASSLTPGQVTEKLFF. CDR3 DNA sequence: TGTGCCAGTAGTCTAACTCCGGGACAGGTGACTGAAAAACTGTTTTTT. This chain connects TRBV19 to TRBJ1-4; 8 bases map to TRBD1. CDR1 is LNHDA and CDR2 is SQIVND in the germline V gene (reference sequence). V dropped 5 bases and J dropped 7; count of bases not matched to a gene: 12. CDR3 length: 16 residues.

This rearrangement joins TRBV9 to TRBJ2-1; D gene uncertain. CDR1 is SGDLS, CDR2 YYNGEE, per germline. Deletions cut 2 bases from V and 6 bases from J, with 12 bases between. The length of the CDR3 is 14 residues. This CDR3 reads CASSVSTESNEQFF. CDR3 nucleotides: TGTGCCAGCAGCGTCTCAACAGAGTCCAATGAGCAGTTCTTC.

Only one count was recorded for this clone. The chain links TRBV28 to TRBJ2-7, with a weak D call TRBD2 (6 bases). The CDR3 runs to 17 residues. V lost 6 bases and J lost 4, with 25 bases in between. Germline values: CDR1 MDHEN, CDR2 SYDVKM. The CDR3 nucleotides are TGTGCCAGCAGCCCTGGCGGGACCGATTTTTTTCGTTACGAGCAGTACTTC. Translated, it gives CASSPGGTDFFRYEQYF.

The rearrangement links TRBV18 to TRBJ2-6; D is perhaps TRBD1 (6 bases). Germline assignment: CDR1 KGHSH and CDR2 LQKENI. The CDR3 runs to 15 residues. The V end lost 4 bases, the J end lost 4 bases, and 11 bases lay between the germline ends. The CDR3 sequence: CASSLQGAGANVLTF. CDR3 coding DNA: TGTGCCAGCTCACTACAGGGTGCCGGGGCCAACGTCCTGACTTTC.

V is TRBV7-3 and J is TRBJ1-1; D unresolved. Germline values: CDR1 SGHTA, CDR2 FQGTGA. The CDR3 consists of 13 residues. V lost 5 bases, J lost 2 bases, and 9 bases lay in between. CDR3 protein: CASSLDRNTEAFF. For the CDR3, the DNA is TGTGCCAGCAGCCTAGACCGTAACACTGAAGCTTTCTTT. The full variable domain, rest sourced from reference TRBV7-3 and TRBJ1-1, is GAGVSQTPSNKVTEKGKYVELRCDPISGHTALYWYRQSLGQGPEFLIYFQGTGAADDSGLPNDRFFAVRPEGSVSTLKIQRTERGDSAVYLCASSLDRNTEAFFGQGTRLTVV.

The chain employs TRBV7-8 and TRBJ2-1; TRBD2 matches at 7 bases. CDR3 size: 15 residues. Germline V gene sequence: CDR1 SGHVS, CDR2 FQNEAQ. After removal of 4 bases from V and 4 bases from J, the junction contained 7 bases not matched to a gene. The CDR3 sequence is CASSSGTTKYNEQFF. Here the CDR3 DNA reads TGTGCCAGCAGCTCCGGGACTACAAAATACAATGAGCAGTTCTTC.

With respect to this clone: Other nucleotide sequences from this sample produce the same CDR3. The chain carries TRBV4-1 and TRBJ1-5; D unresolved. V shed 3 bases and J shed 4 bases, with 7 bases lying between them. The germline gives CDR1 MGHRA, CDR2 YSYEKL. There are 13 residues in the CDR3. The chain's CDR3 is CASSQSGNQPQHF. CDR3 DNA sequence: TGCGCCAGCAGCCAGTCGGGGAATCAGCCCCAGCATTTT.

The chain is built from TRBV29-1 and TRBJ2-3, with TRBD2 as a possible D gene (5 bases). V was trimmed by 4 bases and J by 0 bases, leaving 8 bases between them. Per germline, CDR1 SQVTM and CDR2 ANQGSEA. This CDR3 is built from 13 residues. CDR3 DNA: TGCAGCGTTGGTCCGGGGAGCACAGATACGCAGTATTTT. Translated: CSVGPGSTDTQYF.

This clone was counted a single time. The chain combines TRBV6-2 or TRBV6-3 with TRBJ1-1; 7 nucleotides agree with TRBD1. CDR1 and CDR2 (germline): MNHEY, SVGEGT. The CDR3 consists of 12 residues. Unmatched junction bases numbered 5, after V lost 4 bases and J lost 9 bases. This chain's CDR3 is CASSLQGRKAFF. CDR3 nucleotides: TGTGCCAGCAGTTTACAGGGGAGGAAAGCTTTCTTT.

This chain connects TRBV12-3 or TRBV12-4 to TRBJ2-1, with D unresolved. V lost 3 bases to trimming and J lost 8 bases, with 8 bases between them. The CDR3 consists of 12 residues. For the CDR3, the DNA is TGTGCCAGCAGTTTCGGTATCGATGAGCAGTTCTTC. Protein sequence: CASSFGIDEQFF.

The chain employs TRBV11-2 and TRBJ1-2; possibly TRBD1 for D (5 bases). Germline-derived CDR1 and CDR2 are SGHAT and FQNNGV. The CDR3 is 13 amino acids. V was trimmed by 5 bases and J by 6 bases, leaving 13 bases between them. CDR3: CASSPGSTHGYTF. The CDR3 DNA follows: TGTGCCAGCAGCCCAGGGTCAACCCATGGCTACACCTTC.

The rearrangement joins TRBV6-5 to TRBJ2-7; a weak D match, TRBD1 (6 bases). This CDR3 is built from 11 residues. Germline V gene lookup returns CDR1 MNHEY and CDR2 SVGAGI. Trimming removed 6 bases from V and 5 bases from J, with 8 bases in between. The CDR3 reads CASRRGNEQYF. The CDR3 DNA sequence: TGTGCCAGCAGGAGGGGGAACGAGCAGTACTTC.

The chain links TRBV29-1 to TRBJ1-5; D ambiguous. This CDR3 region has 15 residues. The V gene lost 0 bases and the J gene lost 7 bases, with 16 bases spanning the gap. Germline CDR1 reads SQVTM; CDR2 reads ANQGSEA. CDR3 in DNA: TGCAGCGTTGAAGATCAACGGGGTGCTTGCCAGCCCCAGCATTTT. It encodes CSVEDQRGACQPQHF.

A single count supports this clone. V usage is TRBV20-1 and J usage is TRBJ1-5; weak D call: TRBD1 (5 bases). From germline, CDR1 is DFQATT and CDR2 SNEGSKA (reference sequence). The length of the CDR3 is 14 residues. V was pared by 3 bases and J by 5 bases, with 14 bases between. CDR3 protein: CSASNPGEDQPQHF. The CDR3, as DNA: TGCAGTGCTAGTAACCCGGGGGAGGATCAGCCCCAGCATTTT.

The rearrangement links TRBV4-2 to TRBJ1-2; tentatively, D is TRBD1 (5 bases). This CDR3 spans 20 amino acids. CDR1 and CDR2 from the germline V gene are LGHNA and YNFKEQ. V dropped 0 bases and J dropped 4 bases, with 27 bases sitting between them. CDR3 in amino acids: CASSQDNSRDFVPNAYGYTF. CDR3 DNA sequence: TGTGCCAGCAGCCAAGATAACTCTCGGGACTTCGTACCGAATGCCTATGGCTACACCTTC.

The DNA for the CDR3 is TGCGCCAGCAGCAAGGGGCTAGCGGGATCAGATACGCAGTATTTT. Protein sequence: CASSKGLAGSDTQYF. The V gene is TRBV5-1, the J gene TRBJ2-3, with TRBD2 matching 9 bases. Trimming cost V 4 bases and J 4 bases; bases outside gene matches: 7. The CDR3 loop spans 15 amino acids. Per germline, CDR1 SGHRS and CDR2 YFSETQ.

The CDR3 region has the DNA TGTGCCAGCAGTGCCCCGGGACAGGGGTCCTACGAGCAGTACTTC. It yields the protein CASSAPGQGSYEQYF. The chain carries TRBV28 and TRBJ2-7, with 10 bases that match TRBD1. The germline gives CDR1 MDHEN, CDR2 SYDVKM. J gave up 1 base and V 5 bases, and 5 bases lay outside the gene matches. There are 15 residues in the CDR3.

This clone showed up just a few times. The chain joins TRBV28 to TRBJ2-3; unclear D gene. The germline V gene has CDR1 MDHEN and CDR2 SYDVKM. The CDR3 runs 11 residues. V shed 8 bases and J shed 4 bases, with 7 bases lying between them. DNA of the CDR3: TGTGCCAGCTCCTTATCAGATACGCAGTATTTT. As protein: CASSLSDTQYF.

The CDR3 loop is CASSPLPGVEKLFF. The CDR3 region has the DNA TGTGCCAGCTCACCATTGCCGGGTGTTGAAAAACTGTTTTTT. V gene TRBV18 combines with J gene TRBJ1-4, with D unclear. The V end lost 2 bases, the J end lost 7 bases, and 11 bases lay between the germline ends. Germline CDR1 and CDR2: KGHSH and LQKENI. CDR3 length: 14 residues.

J is TRBJ2-1 and V is TRBV2; 8 positions agree with TRBD2. CDR3 length: 14 amino acids. Germline assignment: CDR1 SNHLY and CDR2 FYNNEI. Germline trimming cut 3 bases from V and 8 bases from J; bases unmatched to any gene: 6. The CDR3 reads CASSERREEDEQFF. Here the CDR3 DNA reads TGTGCCAGCAGTGAGCGGCGGGAGGAGGATGAGCAGTTCTTC.